Shown below are 23 T cell receptor beta chains from a single sample sequenced in a study of blood T cell repertoires in COVID-19. Generated by immunoSEQ multiplex PCR, the TCRdb table keeps only in-frame clones and is missing some. Of about 220,000 clones in the sample, about 86% were seen once. Sequenced: peripheral blood. Every receptor here comes from a woman in her twenties or thirties who had recovered from COVID-19.

The V and J genes are TRBV25-1 and TRBJ2-7; D is perhaps TRBD1 (6 bases). Germline CDR1 is MGHDK and CDR2 is SYGVNS. There are 16 residues in the CDR3. The V gene lost 7 bases and the J gene lost 2 bases, with 21 bases spanning the gap. As DNA, the CDR3 is TGTGCCAGCACCAGAACTCGGGACAAAACGACCTACGAGCAGTACTTC. This sequence encodes CASTRTRDKTTYEQYF.

The chain joins TRBV19 to TRBJ1-2, with 7 bases matching TRBD1. The CDR3 runs 14 residues. With 6 bases clipped from V and 4 bases from J, the junction kept 8 bases outside the gene matches. The germline V gene encodes CDR1 LNHDA and CDR2 SQIVND (reference sequence). In nucleotides, the CDR3 is TGTGCCAGTAGCCCCCGACAGGGCTTCTATGGCTACACCTTC. Its translation is CASSPRQGFYGYTF. The full variable domain, with the rest looked up from reference TRBV19 and TRBJ1-2, is DGGITQSPKYLFRKEGQNVTLSCEQNLNHDAMYWYRQDPGQGLRLIYYSQIVNDFQKGDIAEGYSVSREKKESFPLTVTSAQKNPTAFYLCASSPRQGFYGYTFGSGTRLTVV.

This chain connects TRBV7-2 to TRBJ2-7; 9 positions agree with TRBD1. This CDR3 spans 15 amino acids. The J segment lost 0 bases and the V segment lost 4 bases, leaving 4 bases of the junction unmatched. CDR1 is SGHTA, CDR2 FQGNSA, per germline. The CDR3 region is CASSYRTGVSYEQYF. The CDR3, as DNA: TGTGCCAGCAGCTACCGGACAGGGGTCTCCTACGAGCAGTACTTC.

The V call is TRBV29-1, the J call TRBJ2-7, with 9 bases matching TRBD1. V gave up 4 bases and J gave up 5 bases; unmatched junction bases: 9. Germline V CDR1 and CDR2: SQVTM, ANQGSEA. CDR3 length: 14 amino acids. CDR3 protein: CSVVGQGFVHEQYF. As DNA, the CDR3 is TGCAGCGTTGTTGGACAGGGGTTTGTACACGAGCAGTACTTC.

The rearrangement joins TRBV12-3 or TRBV12-4 to TRBJ1-1; TRBD1 matches 8 bases. The J segment lost 7 bases and the V segment lost 8 bases, leaving 3 bases of the junction unmatched. This CDR3 is built from 11 residues. The CDR3 protein is CASRGTGEAFF. The CDR3 bases are TGTGCCAGCCGTGGGACAGGTGAAGCTTTCTTT.

The chain has TRBV30 and TRBJ2-3, with 8 bases fitting TRBD2. The CDR3 runs 14 residues. Germline loops: CDR1 GTSNPN, CDR2 SVGIG (reference sequence). Trimming took 5 bases from V and 2 from J; bases not matched to a gene: 6. CDR3 sequence: CAWGAGVSTDTQYF. CDR3 DNA: TGTGCCTGGGGAGCGGGAGTGTCCACAGATACGCAGTATTTT.

The V call is TRBV27, the J call TRBJ2-3; a possible D gene is TRBD2 (5 bases). The CDR3 length is 14 residues. CDR1 is MNHEY, CDR2 SMNVEV, per germline (reference sequence). V lost 6 bases to trimming and J lost 9 bases, with 19 bases between them. The CDR3 region is CASSSPLLGGTQYF. CDR3 bases: TGTGCCAGCAGCTCCCCTCTACTAGGTGGGACGCAGTATTTT.

This chain uses TRBV10-3 with TRBJ1-1; a possible D gene is TRBD1 (6 bases). Trimming shortened V by 7 bases and J by 4 bases, and 16 bases separated the two germline ends. The CDR3 contains 14 residues. The germline V gene has CDR1 ENHRY and CDR2 SYGVKD. The CDR3 spells CAITQNRDSTEAFF. The CDR3 nucleotides are TGTGCCATCACCCAGAACAGGGATAGCACTGAAGCTTTCTTT.

This clone has a single count. V is TRBV5-1 and J is TRBJ2-1; tentatively, D is TRBD1 (6 bases). There are 15 residues in the CDR3. Germline CDR1 reads SGHRS; CDR2 reads YFSETQ. V lost 0 bases and J lost 3, with 10 bases in between. For the CDR3, the DNA is TGCGCCAGCAGCTTGGTGGGGACAAACTACAATGAGCAGTTCTTC. Residues: CASSLVGTNYNEQFF.

Comments on this clone: Relative to the germline gene, one junction end is altered; a read error may explain this. The J gene is TRBJ2-7, the V gene TRBV30; TRBD2 agrees at 7 bases. The V gene's germline CDR1 is GTSNPN and CDR2 SVGIG (reference sequence). The length of the CDR3 is 11 residues. Here the CDR3 DNA reads TGTGCCTGGAGTGTCGTGACTAGCTCCCACTTC. Residues: CAWSVVTSSHF.

V gene TRBV9 combines with J gene TRBJ2-3; 9 bases fit TRBD2. Germline CDR1 and CDR2: SGDLS and YYNGEE. Losses at the gene ends were 4 bases for V and 6 bases for J; bases not matched to a gene: 12. This CDR3 region has 16 residues. CDR3 nucleotide sequence: TGTGCCAGCAGCCCGGGAAGTAGCGGGAGTTCGGATACGCAGTATTTT. Protein: CASSPGSSGSSDTQYF.

The chain's CDR3 is CASSPRGAGAFYNEQFF. CDR3 sequence (DNA): TGTGCCAGTAGTCCCCGTGGAGCGGGAGCGTTCTACAATGAGCAGTTCTTC. V usage is TRBV19 and J usage is TRBJ2-1, with 8 bases identical to TRBD2. V was clipped by 5 bases and J by 3 bases; unmatched bases: 12. The CDR3 extends over 17 amino acids. Looked up from germline, CDR1 is LNHDA and CDR2 is SQIVND (reference sequence). Drawing the rest from reference TRBV19 and TRBJ2-1, the complete variable domain is DGGITQSPKYLFRKEGQNVTLSCEQNLNHDAMYWYRQDPGQGLRLIYYSQIVNDFQKGDIAEGYSVSREKKESFPLTVTSAQKNPTAFYLCASSPRGAGAFYNEQFFGPGTRLTVL.

The chain joins TRBV5-1 to TRBJ2-5, with D maybe TRBD1 (8 bases). Germline V gene data show CDR1 as SGHRS and CDR2 as YFSETQ. V shed 4 bases and J shed 5 bases, with 21 bases lying between them. The CDR3 has 16 amino acids. The CDR3 DNA follows: TGCGCCAGCAGCGCGGGGGATACAGGGGGATCGGAGACCCAGTACTTC. It specifies CASSAGDTGGSETQYF.

J is TRBJ1-2 and V is TRBV28; 10 nucleotides match TRBD1. The length of the CDR3 is 15 residues. With V trimmed by 4 bases and J by 6 bases, 8 bases remained unmatched. Germline loops: CDR1 MDHEN, CDR2 SYDVKM. The CDR3 here is CASSSSRQGANGYTF. CDR3 nucleotide sequence: TGTGCCAGCAGTTCCTCCCGACAGGGGGCTAATGGCTACACCTTC.

The V call is TRBV27, the J call TRBJ2-7; 9 nucleotides match TRBD2. Germline V gene sequence: CDR1 MNHEY, CDR2 SMNVEV (reference sequence). The CDR3 extends over 19 amino acids. With V trimmed by 11 bases and J by 4 bases, 27 bases remained unmatched. This chain's CDR3 is CASMPTSGSGRESLYEQYF. CDR3 sequence (DNA): TGTGCCTCGATGCCGACTAGCGGAAGTGGGCGGGAGAGCTTGTACGAGCAGTACTTC.

The genes are TRBV30 and TRBJ1-2; D perhaps matches TRBD1 (5 bases). Germline-derived CDR1 and CDR2 are GTSNPN and SVGIG (reference sequence). V was shortened by 0 bases and J by 5 bases, with 7 bases between the two germline ends. The CDR3 is 12 amino acids. The CDR3 region is CAWSVGAYGYTF. DNA for the CDR3: TGTGCCTGGAGTGTAGGGGCGTATGGCTACACCTTC. The whole variable domain, filled in from reference TRBV30 and TRBJ1-2, reads SQTIHQWPATLVQPVGSPLSLECTVEGTSNPNLYWYRQAAGRGLQLLFYSVGIGQISSEVPQNLSASRPQDRQFILSSKKLLLSDSGFYLCAWSVGAYGYTFGSGTRLTVV.

This chain links TRBV6-1 with TRBJ2-3; D is unresolved. Germline CDR1 is MNHNS and CDR2 is SASEGT. The V end lost 1 base, the J end lost 10 bases, and 12 bases lay between the germline ends. The CDR3 loop spans 13 amino acids. CDR3 bases: TGTGCCAGCAGTGAAGAGGTGCAAGAGGCGCAGTATTTT. Its protein product is CASSEEVQEAQYF.

This clone showed up just once. In DNA form, the CDR3 reads TGTGCCTGGAGTCGACTAGCGGGAGAATGGGAGACCCAGTACTTC. As protein: CAWSRLAGEWETQYF. The chain links TRBV30 to TRBJ2-5, with 12 bases lining up with TRBD2. The CDR3 contains 15 residues. The germline CDR1 and CDR2 sequences are GTSNPN and SVGIG (reference sequence). The V segment lost 2 bases and the J segment 5 bases; nucleotides outside the gene matches: 6.

DNA for the CDR3: TGCGCCAGCAGGATCCAGCAGGATAATTCACCCCTCCACTTT. The encoded protein is CASRIQQDNSPLHF. The V and J genes are TRBV5-1 and TRBJ1-6, with no clear D. CDR1 and CDR2 from the germline V gene are SGHRS and YFSETQ. V lost 5 bases to trimming and J lost 5 bases, with 11 bases between them. The CDR3 contains 14 residues.

This clone was picked up one time. The rearrangement uses TRBV28 and TRBJ2-7, with 9 bases identical to TRBD1. In germline, CDR1 is MDHEN, CDR2 SYDVKM. V dropped 7 bases and J dropped 6; count of bases not matched to a gene: 10. There are 14 residues in the CDR3. The CDR3 loop is CASTSGTGYGEQYF. CDR3 DNA sequence: TGTGCCAGCACTTCCGGGACAGGGTACGGCGAGCAGTACTTC.

The V gene is TRBV19, the J gene TRBJ2-3; D gene unclear. The CDR3 is 12 amino acids. The germline V gene has CDR1 LNHDA and CDR2 SQIVND (reference sequence). V gave up 3 bases and J gave up 5 bases, with 6 bases separating them. The CDR3 nucleotides are TGTGCCAGTAGTATCTGGAGAGATACGCAGTATTTT. Translating it yields CASSIWRDTQYF.

This clone occurred a few times. This chain uses TRBV24-1 with TRBJ1-5, with 9 bases fitting TRBD1. J lost 3 bases, V lost 10 bases, and 3 bases had no gene match. This CDR3 is 13 amino acids long. Germline V gene data show CDR1 as KGHDR and CDR2 as SFDVKD. DNA of the CDR3: TGTGCCACTGGACAGGGGTACAATCAGCCCCAGCATTTT. The encoded protein is CATGQGYNQPQHF.

Turning to this clone: Other DNA sequences within the sample encode an identical CDR3. The genes are TRBV12-3 or TRBV12-4 and TRBJ2-3, with no clear D. The CDR3 runs to 11 residues. Trimming removed 6 bases from V and 4 bases from J, with 5 bases in between. DNA of the CDR3: TGTGCCAGCAGCCCTTCAGATACGCAGTATTTT. Encoded protein: CASSPSDTQYF.